Following are 23 T cell receptor beta chains from one sample sequenced in a study of T cell changes during pregnancy in multiple sclerosis. The method was immunoSEQ multiplex PCR; TCRdb's version includes in-frame clones alone and lacks a portion of them. The sample has 20,000 to 25,000 clones; 75% to 90% are singletons. Sequenced material: CD8+ T cells from peripheral blood mononuclear cells, taken in the first trimester of pregnancy. The source is a female donor in good health, enrolled as a control in a pregnancy study.

This clone showed up just once. The rearrangement uses TRBV11-2 and TRBJ2-5; D is perhaps TRBD2 (6 bases). The CDR3 totals 15 residues. Trimming cost V 2 bases and J 5 bases, with 15 bases left between them. Per the germline V gene, CDR1 is SGHAT and CDR2 is FQNNGV. The CDR3 reads CASSLILPSGETQYF. The CDR3 DNA sequence: TGTGCCAGCAGCTTAATTCTCCCGAGCGGGGAGACCCAGTACTTC.

CDR3 in DNA: TGTGCCAGCAGTGACGGGACAGGGCTATATGGCTACACCTTC. Protein: CASSDGTGLYGYTF. The rearrangement uses TRBV28 and TRBJ1-2; 9 bases align to TRBD1. Germline CDR1 reads MDHEN; CDR2 reads SYDVKM. This CDR3 has 14 residues. The trim removed 5 bases at V and 5 bases at J, leaving 6 bases unmatched.

The sample holds one count of this clone. The chain links TRBV2 to TRBJ2-3; 9 bases are shared with TRBD2. Germline trimming cut 6 bases from V and 3 bases from J; bases unmatched to any gene: 7. This CDR3 region has 15 residues. Germline assignment: CDR1 SNHLY and CDR2 FYNNEI. As DNA, the CDR3 is TGTGCCAGCAGCCCTAGCGGGGACCCTACAGATACGCAGTATTTT. Its protein is CASSPSGDPTDTQYF.

The chain recombines TRBV6-5 with TRBJ1-2, with D perhaps TRBD1 (5 bases). Trimming left V 6 bases short and J 3 bases short, with 17 bases between. The germline gives CDR1 MNHEY, CDR2 SVGAGI. The CDR3 runs to 15 residues. The CDR3 here is CASSHGPTDDYGYTF. As DNA, the CDR3 is TGTGCCAGCAGCCATGGCCCGACAGATGACTATGGCTACACCTTC.

This chain links TRBV2 with TRBJ2-1; 11 nucleotides line up with TRBD2. Germline lookup yields CDR1 SNHLY and CDR2 FYNNEI. V shed 5 bases, J shed 4 bases, and the junction held 4 bases outside the gene matches. This CDR3 has 15 amino acids. The CDR3 region has the DNA TGTGCCAGCAGTCGGACTAGCGGGCAATACAATGAGCAGTTCTTC. Its translation: CASSRTSGQYNEQFF.

The genes are TRBV15 and TRBJ2-1; the match to TRBD2 covers 7 bases. CDR3 length equals 13 residues. V gave up 5 bases and J gave up 7 bases; unmatched junction bases: 5. In germline, CDR1 is LNHNV, CDR2 YYDKDF (reference sequence). This CDR3 is CATSRGGGNEQFF. The CDR3 DNA follows: TGTGCCACCAGCCGTGGGGGGGGGAATGAGCAGTTCTTC.

The chain has TRBV9 and TRBJ2-3, with TRBD2 identical over 7 bases. From germline, CDR1 is SGDLS and CDR2 YYNGEE. The CDR3 is 16 amino acids. V gave up 4 bases and J gave up 4 bases; unmatched junction bases: 12. The DNA of the CDR3 is TGTGCCAGCAGCCCGGGGACTATGCGCGGCGCAGATACGCAGTATTTT. The encoded protein is CASSPGTMRGADTQYF.

The chain recombines TRBV29-1 with TRBJ2-7; 10 bases line up with TRBD1. The CDR3 has 15 residues. V lost 1 base and J lost 6; bases outside the gene matches: 9. The V gene's germline CDR1 is SQVTM and CDR2 ANQGSEA. The CDR3 DNA reads TGCAGCGTTGAAGCCGGGACAGGGGATGCGAGCGAGCAGTACTTC. Its protein is CSVEAGTGDASEQYF.

The chain uses TRBV7-9 and TRBJ2-4; a weak D match, TRBD1 (6 bases). Trimming took 5 bases from V and 1 from J, leaving 15 bases between them. Germline V gives CDR1 SEHNR, CDR2 FQNEAQ (reference sequence). The CDR3 has 16 amino acids. CDR3 loop: CASSTGTMVAKNIQYF. Here the CDR3 DNA reads TGTGCCAGCAGCACCGGGACAATGGTGGCCAAAAACATTCAGTACTTC. The complete variable domain, with remaining parts taken from reference TRBV7-9 and TRBJ2-4, reads DTGVSQNPRHKITKRGQNVTFRCDPISEHNRLYWYRQTLGQGPEFLTYFQNEAQLEKSRLLSDRFSAERPKGSFSTLEIQRTEQGDSAMYLCASSTGTMVAKNIQYFGAGTRLSVL.

The V gene is TRBV28, the J gene TRBJ2-1, with 10 nucleotides matching TRBD2. V shed 6 bases, J shed 6 bases, and the junction held 8 bases outside the gene matches. The CDR3 extends over 15 amino acids. CDR1 and CDR2 (germline): MDHEN, SYDVKM. The DNA of the CDR3 is TGTGCCAGCAGAACTAGCGGGGCCGGGACCAATGAGCAGTTCTTC. Its protein is CASRTSGAGTNEQFF.

This sequence joins TRBV4-3 and TRBJ2-2; possibly TRBD2 for D (5 bases). Germline V gene sequence: CDR1 LGHNA, CDR2 YSLEER. Trimming pared 0 bases from V and 0 bases from J, leaving 20 bases between. The CDR3 is 20 residues long. The CDR3 loop is CASSQETGPLAGANTGELFF. The CDR3, as DNA: TGCGCCAGCAGCCAAGAGACCGGGCCCCTGGCCGGGGCGAACACCGGGGAGCTGTTTTTT.

The CDR3 loop reads CASSVTSTGTEAFF. CDR3 nucleotide sequence: TGTGCCAGCAGCGTCACCTCGACAGGCACGGAAGCTTTCTTT. The chain uses TRBV9 and TRBJ1-1; a weak D match, TRBD1 (6 bases). CDR1 SGDLS and CDR2 YYNGEE come from the germline V gene. The CDR3 totals 14 residues. Trimming stripped 2 bases from V and 8 bases from J, with 16 bases between. The variable domain in full, with the rest retrieved from reference TRBV9 and TRBJ1-1, is DSGVTQTPKHLITATGQRVTLRCSPRSGDLSVYWYQQSLDQGLQFLIQYYNGEERAKGNILERFSAQQFPDLHSELNLSSLELGDSALYFCASSVTSTGTEAFFGQGTRLTVV.

The chain employs TRBV7-9 and TRBJ2-2; the D is unclear. The germline V gene encodes CDR1 SEHNR and CDR2 FQNEAQ (reference sequence). The V end was cut by 5 bases, the J end by 0 bases, with 13 bases between. The CDR3 covers 16 residues. The DNA for the CDR3 is TGTGCCAGCAGCCTCGATGGCTGGTCGAACACCGGGGAGCTGTTTTTT. It codes for CASSLDGWSNTGELFF.

The J gene is TRBJ2-7, the V gene TRBV5-4; D remains unclear. The CDR3 sequence is 12 residues long. Germline V gene sequence: CDR1 SGHNT, CDR2 YYREEE (reference sequence). Trimming removed 2 bases from V and 5 bases from J, with 8 bases in between. DNA of the CDR3: TGTGCCAGCAGCTTAAAGCCCCACGAGCAGTACTTC. Protein product: CASSLKPHEQYF.

The chain is built from TRBV16 and TRBJ1-2, with TRBD1 as a possible D gene (6 bases). The CDR3 length is 16 residues. The ends were cut back, 0 bases at V and 0 bases at J, with 11 bases in the middle. Germline CDR1 KGHSY, CDR2 FQNENV. CDR3 bases: TGTGCCAGCAGCCAATCTAGGGGGGGAACTAACTATGGCTACACCTTC. The encoded protein is CASSQSRGGTNYGYTF.

This chain links TRBV4-3 with TRBJ1-5, with D unresolved. Deletions cut 0 bases from V and 0 bases from J, with 15 bases between. CDR1 is LGHNA and CDR2 is YSLEER in the germline V gene. The CDR3 is 18 amino acids. The CDR3 coding sequence is TGCGCCAGCAGCCAAGACCTCCAGCGGGGTTATAGCAATCAGCCCCAGCATTTT. Residues: CASSQDLQRGYSNQPQHF.

The chain combines TRBV4-3 with TRBJ2-2, with D uncertain. Germline assignment: CDR1 LGHNA and CDR2 YSLEER. The CDR3 runs 14 residues. Trimming left V 0 bases short and J 6 bases short, with 8 bases between. CDR3 loop: CASSQDSPAGELFF. For the CDR3, the DNA is TGCGCCAGCAGCCAAGATTCCCCTGCCGGGGAGCTGTTTTTT.

This clone ranks as medium-sized (0.01 to 0.1%). J is TRBJ1-4 and V is TRBV2; 7 nucleotides align to TRBD1. The V segment lost 6 bases and the J segment 3 bases; nucleotides outside the gene matches: 4. The CDR3 has 14 amino acids. Germline CDR1 is SNHLY and CDR2 is FYNNEI. The CDR3 loop is CASSPGQANEKLFF. The CDR3 coding sequence is TGTGCCAGCAGCCCCGGACAGGCTAATGAAAAACTGTTTTTT.

This rearrangement joins TRBV4-3 to TRBJ1-1; TRBD1 is a possible D gene (5 bases). The germline V and J ends were trimmed by 0 bases and 2 bases, with 13 bases remaining between them. The CDR3 has 16 amino acids. Germline V lookup: CDR1 LGHNA, CDR2 YSLEER. This chain's CDR3 is CASSQDRGTANTEAFF. Here the CDR3 DNA reads TGCGCCAGCAGCCAAGATCGCGGGACGGCAAACACTGAAGCTTTCTTT.

The V call is TRBV7-2, the J call TRBJ1-2, with 10 nucleotides matching TRBD1. Trimming removed 3 bases from V and 4 bases from J; junction bases left unmatched: 11. The CDR3 consists of 17 residues. From germline, CDR1 is SGHTA and CDR2 FQGNSA. In nucleotides, the CDR3 is TGTGCCAGCAGCTTTGTAATCCGGGACAGGGGCATCTATGGCTACACCTTC. It specifies CASSFVIRDRGIYGYTF. The full variable domain, completed using reference TRBV7-2 and TRBJ1-2, is GAGVSQSPSNKVTEKGKDVELRCDPISGHTALYWYRQSLGQGLEFLIYFQGNSAPDKSGLPSDRFSAERTGGSVSTLTIQRTQQEDSAVYLCASSFVIRDRGIYGYTFGSGTRLTVV.

The chain has TRBV4-3 and TRBJ2-3; 7 bases match TRBD1. Germline V lookup: CDR1 LGHNA, CDR2 YSLEER. The CDR3 is made up of 14 amino acids. The V gene end was trimmed by 11 bases and the J gene end by 0 bases; junction bases not matched to a gene: 8. The CDR3 loop is CASKGALSTDTQYF. The CDR3 bases are TGCGCCTCAAAGGGGGCTTTAAGCACAGATACGCAGTATTTT.

Only a few counts were recorded for this clone. The J gene is TRBJ1-4, the V gene TRBV5-1; 8 nucleotides line up with TRBD1. CDR1 is SGHRS, CDR2 YFSETQ, per germline. The CDR3 is 15 residues long. V lost 3 bases to trimming and J lost 7 bases; unmatched junction nucleotides: 8. The CDR3 DNA is TGCGCCAGCAGCTCCCAGGGGGCGCAGGGTGAAAAACTGTTTTTT. This encodes CASSSQGAQGEKLFF.

The V and J genes are TRBV6-6 and TRBJ2-7; 7 nucleotides agree with TRBD2. Germline-derived CDR1 and CDR2 are MNHNY and SVGAGI (reference sequence). Trimming cost V 0 bases and J 5 bases; bases outside gene matches: 1. CDR3 length equals 13 residues. The CDR3 coding sequence is TGTGCCAGCAGTTACTCGGGAGGGAACGAGCAGTACTTC. It codes for CASSYSGGNEQYF.